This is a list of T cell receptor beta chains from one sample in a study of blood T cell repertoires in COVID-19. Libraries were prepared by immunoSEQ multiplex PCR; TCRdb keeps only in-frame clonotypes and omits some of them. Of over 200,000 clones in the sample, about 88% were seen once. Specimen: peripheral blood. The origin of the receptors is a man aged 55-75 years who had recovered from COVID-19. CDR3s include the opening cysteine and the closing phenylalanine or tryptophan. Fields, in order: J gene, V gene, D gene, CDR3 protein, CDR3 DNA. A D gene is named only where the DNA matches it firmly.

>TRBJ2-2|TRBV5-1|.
CASSTGTQNTGELFF
TGCGCCAGCTCTACCGGGACACAGAACACCGGGGAGCTGTTTTTT
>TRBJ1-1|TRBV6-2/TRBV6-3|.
CASSYSRLYTEAFF
TGTGCCAGCAGTTACTCGCGACTTTACACTGAAGCTTTCTTT
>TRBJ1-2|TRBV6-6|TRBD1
CASSYSQGANYGYTF
TGTGCCAGCAGTTATTCTCAGGGGGCGAACTATGGCTACACCTTC
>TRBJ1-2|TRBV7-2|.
CASSLEGQDYGYTF
TGTGCCAGCAGCTTAGAAGGCCAGGACTATGGCTACACCTTC
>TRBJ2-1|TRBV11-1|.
CASTVDNEQFF
TGTGCCAGCACCGTCGACAATGAGCAGTTCTTC
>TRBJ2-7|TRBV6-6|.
CASTAQGATYEQYF
TGTGCCAGCACAGCTCAGGGTGCGACCTACGAGCAGTACTTC
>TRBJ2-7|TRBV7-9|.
CASSLRVGRGYEQYF
TGTGCCAGCAGCTTACGGGTGGGGAGGGGGTACGAGCAGTACTTC
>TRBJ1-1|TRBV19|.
CASSLLNTEAFF
TGTGCCAGTAGCCTTTTGAACACTGAAGCTTTCTTT
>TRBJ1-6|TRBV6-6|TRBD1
CASGTVDSPLHF
TGTGCCAGCGGGACAGTCGATTCACCCCTCCACTTT
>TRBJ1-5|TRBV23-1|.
CASSPTDINQPQHF
TGCGCCAGCAGTCCGACTGATATCAATCAGCCCCAGCATTTT
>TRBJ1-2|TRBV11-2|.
CASSFRVKYYGYTF
TGTGCCAGCTCCTTTCGGGTCAAGTACTATGGCTACACCTTC
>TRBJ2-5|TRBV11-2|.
CASSLVPGVQETQYF
TGTGCCAGCAGCTTAGTCCCGGGAGTGCAAGAGACCCAGTACTTC
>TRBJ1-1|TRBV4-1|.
CASSQVGGVGAFF
TGCGCCAGCAGCCAAGTTGGAGGGGTGGGAGCTTTCTTT
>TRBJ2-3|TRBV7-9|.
CASSLGQGITDTQYF
TGTGCCAGCAGCTTAGGTCAGGGAATAACAGATACGCAGTATTTT
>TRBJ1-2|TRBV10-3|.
CATSMATYYGYTF
TGTGCCACCTCCATGGCGACTTACTATGGCTACACCTTC
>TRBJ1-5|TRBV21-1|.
CASSDWTGAKGSNQPQHF
TGTGCCAGCAGCGATTGGACAGGGGCCAAAGGAAGCAATCAGCCCCAGCATTTT
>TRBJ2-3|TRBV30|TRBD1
CAWERTGVGTDTQYF
TGTGCCTGGGAGAGAACAGGGGTAGGCACAGATACGCAGTATTTT
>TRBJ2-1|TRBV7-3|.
CASRSNGLNEQFF
TGTGCCAGCAGGTCCAACGGTTTGAATGAGCAGTTCTTC